These 19 T cell receptor beta chains originate from one sample sequenced in a study of blood T cells in healthy people across ages. Next came a second PCR, run for roughly 6 to 11 cycles, which used a sample-barcoded 5' primer along with a J-beta primer mix. TCRdb analysed the 5' RACE reads with MiXCR anew, one entry per CDR3 protein. The sample gives over 550,000 distinct CDR3 sequences, about 30% of which show up once; approximately 14% is in the top ten. Sample: blood. These receptors were collected from a woman older than 75 in good health.

This clonotype was seen ten or more times. This chain links TRBV30 with TRBJ2-3; 9 positions agree with TRBD1. Germline V gene lookup returns CDR1 GTSNPN and CDR2 SVGIG (reference sequence). J lost 5 bases, V lost 0 bases, and 6 bases had no gene match. The CDR3 loop spans 15 amino acids. The CDR3 region has the DNA TGTGCCTGGAGTGTTCCAACAGGGGGCATAGATACGCAGTATTTT. It translates to CAWSVPTGGIDTQYF.

The J gene is TRBJ2-7, the V gene TRBV27; 13 nucleotides agree with TRBD2. The CDR3 loop spans 15 amino acids. V was pared by 4 bases and J by 4 bases, with 4 bases of the junction left unmatched. Germline V gene lookup returns CDR1 MNHEY and CDR2 SMNVEV (reference sequence). The CDR3 DNA reads as TGTGCCAGCAGTTGGACTAGCGGGGGCGTGTACGAGCAGTACTTC. It is translated as CASSWTSGGVYEQYF.

The chain has TRBV5-1 and TRBJ2-1; TRBD2 matches 12 bases. Trimming at V came to 6 bases and at J to 8 bases, leaving 9 bases not matched to a gene. The germline V gene encodes CDR1 SGHRS and CDR2 YFSETQ. The CDR3 runs to 15 residues. Written as DNA, the CDR3 is TGCGCCAGCATCAGTAGGGGACTAGCGGGCGATGAGCAGTTCTTC. It specifies CASISRGLAGDEQFF.

The rearrangement uses TRBV20-1 and TRBJ1-5, with unresolved D. V was clipped by 8 bases and J by 5 bases, with 16 bases between them. The CDR3 covers 13 residues. Germline values: CDR1 DFQATT, CDR2 SNEGSKA (reference sequence). Here the CDR3 reads CSTSLGAHQPQHF. For the CDR3, the DNA is TGCAGTACCAGCCTGGGAGCGCATCAGCCCCAGCATTTT.

The rearrangement links TRBV5-1 to TRBJ2-1; D unresolved. The V gene lost 0 bases and the J gene lost 6 bases, with 7 bases spanning the gap. The germline V gene has CDR1 SGHRS and CDR2 YFSETQ. The CDR3 totals 13 residues. CDR3 sequence (DNA): TGCGCCAGCAGCTTGGAGAGGATCAATGAGCAGTTCTTC. It encodes CASSLERINEQFF.

This clonotype was observed a handful of times. The chain uses TRBV10-3 and TRBJ1-1; TRBD1 might be the D (5 bases). The CDR3 has 13 residues. The V and J ends lost 4 bases and 8 bases respectively, with 14 bases between them. Germline V gene sequence: CDR1 ENHRY, CDR2 SYGVKD. The CDR3 nucleotides read TGTGCCATCAGTGTTAGTCGACAGCTGGAAGCTTTCTTT. Amino acids: CAISVSRQLEAFF.

This clonotype showed up many times. The chain is built from TRBV20-1 and TRBJ1-5; perhaps TRBD1 as D (5 bases). Germline assignment: CDR1 DFQATT and CDR2 SNEGSKA (reference sequence). The CDR3 has 12 amino acids. V lost 6 bases and J lost 2, with 8 bases in between. The CDR3 DNA reads TGCAGTGCCGTCAGGGGCAATCAGCCCCAGCATTTT. Protein sequence: CSAVRGNQPQHF.

This clonotype was seen many times. The V call is TRBV28, the J call TRBJ1-4; possible D gene TRBD1, 6 bases. Germline V gene sequence: CDR1 MDHEN, CDR2 SYDVKM. Trimming left V 5 bases short and J 0 bases short, with 7 bases between. The CDR3 sequence is 14 residues long. This chain's CDR3 is CASSPGATNEKLFF. In DNA form, the CDR3 reads TGTGCCAGCAGTCCAGGGGCAACTAATGAAAAACTGTTTTTT. The whole variable domain, remainder taken from reference TRBV28 and TRBJ1-4, is DVKVTQSSRYLVKRTGEKVFLECVQDMDHENMFWYRQDPGLGLRLIYFSYDVKMKEKGDIPEGYSVSREKKERFSLILESASTNQTSMYLCASSPGATNEKLFFGSGTQLSVL.

The chain joins TRBV18 to TRBJ1-1; the D is unclear. V was cut by 3 bases and J by 4 bases, with 9 bases left in between. Germline loops: CDR1 KGHSH, CDR2 LQKENI. CDR3 length: 13 residues. Written as DNA, the CDR3 is TGTGCCAGCTCACCGGTTGGCCGCACTGAAGCTTTCTTT. Protein: CASSPVGRTEAFF.

This clonotype was seen ten or more times. The chain uses TRBV29-1 and TRBJ1-2, with 8 bases aligning to TRBD1. Germline trimming cut 2 bases from V and 7 bases from J; bases unmatched to any gene: 12. The CDR3 covers 15 residues. Germline V gene lookup returns CDR1 SQVTM and CDR2 ANQGSEA. The DNA of the CDR3 is TGCAGCGTTGAAAGGAGTAGCGGACAGGGTTCTGGCTACACCTTC. It yields the protein CSVERSSGQGSGYTF.

This clonotype was counted only a few times. Since a much larger clone is just one base distant, this may be a read error. The CDR3 DNA reads as TGTGCCAGCAGGGTGCAGGGGCGGACCTACGAGCAGTACTTC. It is translated as CASRVQGRTYEQYF. This chain links TRBV2 with TRBJ2-7; a possible D gene is TRBD1 (6 bases). This CDR3 comprises 14 residues. In germline, CDR1 is SNHLY, CDR2 FYNNEI. V lost 6 bases to trimming and J lost 2 bases, with 14 bases between them.

This clonotype was found many times. The chain uses TRBV12-3 or TRBV12-4 and TRBJ2-3; 8 bases match TRBD2. V shed 5 bases, J shed 2 bases, and the junction held 6 bases outside the gene matches. The CDR3 is 15 residues long. The CDR3 region has the DNA TGTGCCAGCAGTCCTTCCGGGGGGGTCACAGATACGCAGTATTTT. It is translated as CASSPSGGVTDTQYF.

This clonotype appeared many times. The rearrangement links TRBV6-5 to TRBJ2-1; 10 bases align to TRBD1. CDR3 length: 14 residues. V trimming: 6 bases; J trimming: 7 bases; junction bases outside the gene matches: 6. CDR1 and CDR2 (germline): MNHEY, SVGAGI. CDR3 sequence (DNA): TGTGCCAGCAGGGGGACAGGGGAGTTGAATGAGCAGTTCTTC. Protein product: CASRGTGELNEQFF.

This clonotype was counted ten times or more. CDR3 in DNA: TGTGCCACCAGCAGAGATCAAGTTTTCCAGTCCTACGAGCAGTACTTC. It translates to CATSRDQVFQSYEQYF. The J gene is TRBJ2-7, the V gene TRBV15; D is uncertain. CDR1 and CDR2 from the germline V gene are LNHNV and YYDKDF (reference sequence). With 0 bases removed from V and 1 base from J, the gap between germline ends came to 13 bases. CDR3 size: 16 residues.

This clonotype was counted many times. V is TRBV7-8 and J is TRBJ1-5; D might be TRBD1 (5 bases). The CDR3 extends over 14 amino acids. The V end was cut by 5 bases, the J end by 4 bases, with 12 bases between. From germline, CDR1 is SGHVS and CDR2 FQNEAQ. The CDR3 spells CASSRDGWNQPQHF. CDR3 DNA sequence: TGTGCCAGCAGCCGGGACGGGTGGAATCAGCCCCAGCATTTT.

This sequence joins TRBV7-9 and TRBJ1-2; D possibly corresponds to TRBD1 (5 bases). Germline lookup yields CDR1 SEHNR and CDR2 FQNEAQ (reference sequence). The CDR3 is 15 amino acids. V was shortened by 1 base and J by 5 bases, with 14 bases between the two germline ends. The CDR3 DNA sequence: TGTGCCAGCAGCTTAGGGACATCCCATCGTTATGGCTACACCTTC. Translation: CASSLGTSHRYGYTF.

As regards this clonotype: A clone one base away is much larger, so this may be a read error. This chain links TRBV9 with TRBJ1-4, with D hard to call. The germline V gene has CDR1 SGDLS and CDR2 YYNGEE. This CDR3 is 14 amino acids long. Trimming took 2 bases from V and 4 from J, leaving 9 bases between them. CDR3 in DNA: TGTGCCAGCAGCGTGGGCAGTGATAATGAAAAACTGTTTTTT. It translates to CASSVGSDNEKLFF.

This clonotype showed up just a few times. The chain couples TRBV7-2 to TRBJ1-6, with a possible D match to TRBD1 (6 bases). Germline lookup yields CDR1 SGHTA and CDR2 FQGNSA. Trimming left V 1 base short and J 5 bases short, with 15 bases between. CDR3 length: 17 residues. Here the CDR3 reads CASSLDRVVTHNSPLHF. The CDR3 DNA sequence: TGTGCCAGCAGCTTAGACAGGGTTGTTACCCATAATTCACCCCTCCACTTT.

The J gene is TRBJ2-1, the V gene TRBV3-1; TRBD1 or TRBD2 may be the D gene (5 bases each). The CDR3 consists of 16 residues. The ends were cut back, 0 bases at V and 10 bases at J, with 19 bases in the middle. Germline values: CDR1 LGHDT, CDR2 YNNKEL (reference sequence). The CDR3 sequence: CASSQEGTSGSLEQFF. DNA of the CDR3: TGTGCCAGCAGCCAAGAGGGGACCAGCGGATCTTTGGAGCAGTTCTTC.